This TCR beta chain derives from a study of human T cells and chemical hapten exposure. Study at large: DPC at 0.01% went onto the upper back in patch tests, read at 6 days. The patient population, which was mostly female, had alopecia areata, totalis or universalis.

Described time point: pre-sensitization, week 0. Treatment reported: therapeutic diphenylcyclopropenone sensitization with weekly scalp DPC. Non-pregnant alopecia patients aged 18 to 70, suitable for DPC therapy. The V gene's germline CDR1 is DFQATT and CDR2 SNEGSKA (reference sequence). V was clipped by 3 bases and J by 12 bases, with 17 bases between them. The CDR3 spans 12 residues. Study-wide results and caveats: Compared to controls, expanded TCRs made significantly more large clusters of similar CDR3s.

Each CDR3 protein is one row after TCRdb ran MiXCR on the RACE reads. This sample carries 180,000 or so distinct CDR3 sequences, approximately 31% of them seen once, and the ten largest clones take 2.9%. To note about this clonotype: Its specificity is unknown.

The sample here was whole blood, taken in connection with sensitization to the hapten diphenylcyclopropenone (DPC). The chain uses TRBV20-1 and TRBJ1-1; weak D call: TRBD1 (6 bases). This clonotype was sampled from a woman aged 25 to 39 with alopecia areata. Some clones in this sample may be carry-over from other donors' samples. CDR3 in amino acids: CSASGGLRDPFF. In DNA form, the CDR3 reads TGCAGTGCTAGTGGGGGCCTGAGAGACCCTTTCTTT.